A selection of T cell receptor beta chains follows, all from one sample in a study of shared clonotypes between healthy human individuals. TCRdb keeps only in-frame clones here, not all; method: immunoSEQ multiplex PCR. The sample carries 2 million to 2.5 million clones, about 90% recorded once. What was sequenced was naive CD4+ T cells from PBMCs. The receptors here all came from a man aged 18 to 29 in good health. Some clones in this sample may be carry-over from other donors' samples. The CDR3 runs from the conserved cysteine through the conserved F or W. D genes are given only for firm matches. A clone size is listed for some rows: how often the clone was seen (once, few, many), or a class if it is expanded.

TRBV2	NA	NA	TRBJ2-3	TGTGCCAGCAGTGAGTTAAATCTAGAGCTAACCTACGGTACGCAGTATTTT	CASSELNLELTYGTQYF
TRBV28	NA	NA	TRBJ2-7	TGTGCCAGCAGTTTGAGTTCCGAGCAGTACTTC	CASSLSSEQYF
TRBV18	NA	TRBD1	TRBJ2-2	TGTGCCAGCTCACGACAGGGTGGCACCGGGGAGCTGTTTTTT	CASSRQGGTGELFF
TRBV27	NA	TRBD1	TRBJ1-6	TGTGCCAGCAGTCCAGGGACAGATTATAATTCACCCCTCCACTTT	CASSPGTDYNSPLHF
TRBV14	NA	NA	TRBJ2-6	TGTGCCAGCAGCCAAGGTGGATTGCGAGTAGGGGCCAACGTCCTGACTTTC	CASSQGGLRVGANVLTF
TRBV21-1	NA	NA	TRBJ2-7	TGTGCCATCTCAGGGGGGGCGAGGGAGCAGTACTTC	CAISGGAREQYF
TRBV18	NA	NA	TRBJ1-2	TGTGCCAGCTCGGCGCCGAGGGTTGCGGATGGCTACACCTTC	CASSAPRVADGYTF
TRBV18	NA	NA	TRBJ2-1	TGTGCCAGCTCACCACAGGGGACGCGGGAAGAGCAGTTCTTC	CASSPQGTREEQFF
TRBV6-1	NA	NA	TRBJ2-3	TGTGCCAGCACCCCCCCAGGCACAGATACGCAGTATTTT	CASTPPGTDTQYF
TRBV6-6	NA	TRBD1	TRBJ2-1	TGTGCCAGCAGTTTCGACAGGGCCCCAAATGAGCAGTTCTTC	CASSFDRAPNEQFF
TRBV7-9	few	NA	TRBJ1-1	TGTGCCAGCAGCTTTCTCGTGAACACTGAAGCTTTCTTT	CASSFLVNTEAFF
TRBV9	NA	NA	TRBJ2-1	TGTGCCAGCAGCTTAAGACGGGGGCTGATCTACAATGAGCAGTTCTTC	CASSLRRGLIYNEQFF
TRBV7-8	NA	TRBD1	TRBJ1-4	TGTGCCAGCAGCCTAAACCGGGACAGAACTAATGAAAAACTGTTTTTT	CASSLNRDRTNEKLFF
TRBV28	NA	TRBD2	TRBJ2-7	TGTGCCAGCAGGAAGACTAGCGGCCTTTTGGTGCAGTACTTC	CASRKTSGLLVQYF
TRBV7-2	NA	TRBD2	TRBJ2-1	TGTGCCAGCAGCTACGTCAGCGGGATGTACAATGAGCAGTTCTTC	CASSYVSGMYNEQFF
TRBV5-1	once	NA	TRBJ1-2	TGCGCCAGCAGCTGGGGGGCTGGAGGCTACACCTTC	CASSWGAGGYTF
TRBV18	NA	NA	TRBJ1-1	TGTGCCAGCTCACCACTGGGGGTTGGGGCTGAAGCTTTCTTT	CASSPLGVGAEAFF
TRBV7-2	NA	NA	TRBJ2-5	TGTGCCAGCAGCTTACCAGGGGCAGAGACCCAGTACTTC	CASSLPGAETQYF
TRBV6-1	NA	TRBD2	TRBJ2-3	TGTGCCAGCAGAGCGCAGGGAGGGCATACGCAGTATTTT	CASRAQGGHTQYF
TRBV14	NA	TRBD2	TRBJ2-7	TGTGCCAGCAGCCAAGAGATTGGTTATGGCACTAGCGGGAGGTTAATTTCCTACGAGCAGTACTTC	CASSQEIGYGTSGRLISYEQYF
TRBV5-4	NA	NA	TRBJ2-5	TGTGCCAGCAGCTTTCCCCACGGGCAAGAGACCCAGTACTTC	CASSFPHGQETQYF
TRBV18	NA	NA	TRBJ1-2	TGTGCCAGCTCACCGATTACAGGGAGCTTAGGGGGCTACACCTTC	CASSPITGSLGGYTF
TRBV19	NA	NA	TRBJ2-2	TGTGCCAGTAGTACGACGGCGAACACCGGGGAGCTGTTTTTT	CASSTTANTGELFF
TRBV28	NA	NA	TRBJ2-3	TGTGCCAGCAGCTATGTCTCTAGCACAGATACGCAGTATTTT	CASSYVSSTDTQYF
TRBV7-3	once	NA	TRBJ2-1	TGTGCCAGCAGCTTAACGGCGGGGGCCTTCAATGAGCAGTTCTTC	CASSLTAGAFNEQFF
TRBV19	NA	NA	TRBJ2-2	TGTGCCAGTAGTCAGCTCACCGGGGAGCTGTTTTTT	CASSQLTGELFF
TRBV19	NA	NA	TRBJ2-3	TGTGCCAGCACGAACCGGGGACTCCCTGGTATTGATACGCAGTATTTT	CASTNRGLPGIDTQYF